This T cell receptor (beta chain) is from a study of Ad26.COV2.S vaccination and SARS-CoV-2 variants. Study observations and caveats: Analytic work on TCR breadth and depth might have understated the full extent of total T cell responses.

V gave up 5 bases and J gave up 3 bases, with 17 bases separating them. CDR1 and CDR2 (germline): MDHEN, SYDVKM. This CDR3 region has 16 residues. On this clone: Its cognate antigen is unknown.

The treatment denotes: roughly 19 received Ad26.COV2.S at low or high dose, single or two shots; 5 received placebo; per-sample allocation not given. After the first vaccine or placebo injection, samples were drawn on day 63. TCRdb's table, derived via immunoSEQ multiplex PCR, lists solely in-frame clones and lacks some. Seen here are more than 300,000 clones, 85% observed once, and the top ten hold roughly 2%. This chain uses TRBV28 with TRBJ1-5; D gene ambiguous. This clonotype was sampled from a person aged 18 to 59 who received the Ad26.COV2.S COVID-19 vaccine or a placebo. The starting material was peripheral blood, obtained in a trial of Ad26.COV2.S vaccine versus placebo. The chain's CDR3 is CASSAMKGGINQPQHF. CDR3 sequence (DNA): TGTGCCAGCAGTGCGATGAAGGGAGGGATCAATCAGCCCCAGCATTTT.